These 13 T cell receptor beta chains originate from one sample sequenced in a study of OX40 agonist ivuxolimab in advanced cancers. Libraries were prepared by immunoSEQ multiplex PCR; TCRdb keeps only in-frame clonotypes and omits some of them. The table records tens of thousands of clones, around 92% of them present only once. The source material was CD4+ or CD8+ T cells sorted from blood, sampled in a trial of the OX40 agonist ivuxolimab. All receptors derive from an adult with an advanced solid tumor such as melanoma, head and neck, liver or kidney cancer.

The V and J genes are TRBV7-3 and TRBJ2-3, with 8 bases matching TRBD2. The germline V gene encodes CDR1 SGHTA and CDR2 FQGTGA. Trimming cost V 8 bases and J 2 bases; bases outside gene matches: 3. The CDR3 extends over 13 amino acids. This chain's CDR3 is CASSGGLTDTQYF. As DNA, the CDR3 is TGTGCCAGCTCGGGGGGGCTCACAGATACGCAGTATTTT. Together with reference TRBV7-3 and TRBJ2-3, the CDR3 gives the full variable domain: GAGVSQTPSNKVTEKGKYVELRCDPISGHTALYWYRQSLGQGPEFLIYFQGTGAADDSGLPNDRFFAVRPEGSVSTLKIQRTERGDSAVYLCASSGGLTDTQYFGPGTRLTVL.

This sequence joins TRBV7-8 and TRBJ1-1; no clear D gene. V shed 5 bases and J shed 4 bases, with 8 bases lying between them. CDR1 and CDR2 from the germline V gene are SGHVS and FQNEAQ. This CDR3 is built from 12 residues. CDR3 in DNA: TGTGCCAGCAGCCCAGCAATCACTGAAGCTTTCTTT. This sequence encodes CASSPAITEAFF. The complete variable domain, with remaining parts taken from reference TRBV7-8 and TRBJ1-1, reads GAGVSQSPRYKVAKRGQDVALRCDPISGHVSLFWYQQALGQGPEFLTYFQNEAQLDKSGLPSDRFFAERPEGSVSTLKIQRTQQEDSAVYLCASSPAITEAFFGQGTRLTVV.

This rearrangement joins TRBV7-9 to TRBJ1-3, with unresolved D. CDR1 and CDR2 from the germline V gene are SEHNR and FQNEAQ (reference sequence). The CDR3 covers 15 residues. V was trimmed by 1 base and J by 0 bases, leaving 7 bases between them. CDR3 in DNA: TGTGCCAGCAGCTTAGGGCAGGCCTCTGGAAACACCATATATTTT. Translated, it gives CASSLGQASGNTIYF. Looking up the rest from reference TRBV7-9 and TRBJ1-3 gives the full variable domain: DTGVSQNPRHKITKRGQNVTFRCDPISEHNRLYWYRQTLGQGPEFLTYFQNEAQLEKSRLLSDRFSAERPKGSFSTLEIQRTEQGDSAMYLCASSLGQASGNTIYFGEGSWLTVV.

V is TRBV27 and J is TRBJ2-7; 8 bases map to TRBD1. In germline, CDR1 is MNHEY, CDR2 SMNVEV (reference sequence). The CDR3 extends over 14 amino acids. The trim removed 5 bases at V and 5 bases at J, leaving 8 bases unmatched. The CDR3 bases are TGTGCCAGCAGTGATAGGACAGGGAGGCACGAGCAGTACTTC. This codes for CASSDRTGRHEQYF.

This clone occurred once. The junction departs from the called germline gene at one end, perhaps through a read error. The CDR3 region is CASSYRDSYSNQPQHF. CDR3 bases: TGTGCTAGCAGCTACCGGGACAGTTATAGCAATCAGCCCCAGCATTTT. The chain recombines TRBV7-7 with TRBJ1-5; 7 nucleotides align to TRBD1. Germline V gene lookup returns CDR1 SSHAT and CDR2 FNYEAQ (reference sequence). The CDR3 runs 16 residues.

The genes are TRBV7-6 and TRBJ2-2; 9 positions agree with TRBD1. This CDR3 comprises 15 residues. J was trimmed by 6 bases and V by 1 base; bases with no gene match: 3. The germline CDR1 and CDR2 sequences are SGHVS and FNYEAQ. CDR3 in DNA: TGTGCCAGCAGCTTAGAGCGACAGGGGGCCGGGGAGCTGTTTTTT. Translation: CASSLERQGAGELFF.

V usage is TRBV10-3 and J usage is TRBJ2-2, with 7 positions matching TRBD2. The CDR3 loop spans 17 amino acids. Germline assignment: CDR1 ENHRY and CDR2 SYGVKD. Trimming at V came to 2 bases and at J to 1 base, leaving 7 bases not matched to a gene. The CDR3 sequence is CAISEPGTTQNTGELFF. CDR3 bases: TGTGCCATCAGTGAGCCCGGGACTACCCAGAACACCGGGGAGCTGTTTTTT.

The table lists this clone with a count of one. This chain uses TRBV13 with TRBJ1-1; no reliable D call. The CDR3 has 15 residues. Germline values: CDR1 PRHDT, CDR2 FYEKMQ (reference sequence). Trimming took 4 bases from V and 11 from J, leaving 23 bases between them. CDR3 residues: CASSSPIETDDGAFF. The DNA of the CDR3 is TGTGCCAGCAGCTCCCCGATTGAGACGGACGACGGGGCTTTCTTT. Full variable domain (outside the CDR3, taken from reference TRBV13 and TRBJ1-1): AAGVIQSPRHLIKEKRETATLKCYPIPRHDTVYWYQQGPGQDPQFLISFYEKMQSDKGSIPDRFSAQQFSDYHSELNMSSLELGDSALYFCASSSPIETDDGAFFGQGTRLTVV.

This clone occurred once. The chain couples TRBV9 to TRBJ2-7; 9 nucleotides align to TRBD2. The CDR3 is made up of 15 amino acids. The junction had 6 bases not matched to a gene; V was cut back by 3 bases and J by 2 bases. Looked up from germline, CDR1 is SGDLS and CDR2 is YYNGEE. Here the CDR3 DNA reads TGTGCCAGCAGCGCCCAGGCGGGGGGGCCCTACGAGCAGTACTTC. Protein sequence: CASSAQAGGPYEQYF.

This rearrangement joins TRBV7-9 to TRBJ1-3; D unresolved. The CDR3 is 15 residues long. Trimming took off 5 bases at V and 0 bases at J, with 11 bases between the two ends. The germline V gene has CDR1 SEHNR and CDR2 FQNEAQ (reference sequence). The CDR3 is CASSPLGGSGNTIYF. Written as DNA, the CDR3 is TGTGCCAGCAGCCCCCTGGGAGGCTCTGGAAACACCATATATTTT.

The chain employs TRBV27 and TRBJ2-5, with 13 bases fitting TRBD2. V lost 4 bases, J lost 3 bases, and 8 bases stayed unmatched. Germline CDR1 MNHEY, CDR2 SMNVEV (reference sequence). The CDR3 is 17 amino acids. CDR3 coding DNA: TGTGCCAGCAGTTCATTGACTAGCGGGGGGCACGAAGAGACCCAGTACTTC. This codes for CASSSLTSGGHEETQYF.

CDR3 protein: CASTGGGTLGYTF. DNA for the CDR3: TGTGCCAGCACCGGAGGGGGGACTCTCGGCTACACCTTC. V and J are TRBV2 and TRBJ1-2; D might be TRBD1 (6 bases). Trimming took 7 bases from V and 8 from J, leaving 17 bases between them. The CDR3 has 13 residues. From germline, CDR1 is SNHLY and CDR2 FYNNEI.

The CDR3 spells CASSFLAGTDTQYF. DNA for the CDR3: TGTGCCAGCAGCTTTCTAGCGGGCACAGATACGCAGTATTTT. This chain uses TRBV5-6 with TRBJ2-3; 7 nucleotides agree with TRBD2. The ends lost 2 bases at V and 1 base at J; junction bases unmatched: 1. Germline V lookup: CDR1 SGHDT, CDR2 YYEEEE. This CDR3 contains 14 residues.